The rows below give T cell receptor beta chains drawn from one sample of a study of blood T cell repertoires in COVID-19. Profiling relied on immunoSEQ multiplex PCR, and the TCRdb table lists in-frame clones only, not all of them. The table shows roughly 250,000 clones, with roughly 93% occurring only once. The specimen was PBMCs or T cells enriched from blood (not recorded which). These receptors all stem from a woman aged 40-49 years with acute COVID-19. CDR3s include the opening cysteine and the closing phenylalanine or tryptophan. The order of the fields is D gene, V gene, J gene, clone size, CDR3 DNA, CDR3 protein. The D gene is left open where the match is weak. Expanded clones are given a class, and other clones once, few, many or no size at all.

>-|TRBV2|TRBJ1-1|-
TGTGCCAGCAGTTGGACAGAAGCTTTCTTT
CASSWTEAFF
>TRBD1|TRBV6-5|TRBJ1-1|-
TGTGCCAGCAGTCAGACAGGGGTTGTGGGCACTGAAGCTTTCTTT
CASSQTGVVGTEAFF
>-|TRBV27|TRBJ1-1|-
TGTGCCAGCAGGAAGCAGGGCGGCACTGAAGCTTTCTTT
CASRKQGGTEAFF
>-|TRBV20-1|TRBJ1-4|-
TGCAGTGCTTTTACAGGGAAAAAACTGTTTTTT
CSAFTGKKLFF
>-|TRBV23-1|TRBJ2-1|-
TGCGCCAGCACTAGACCAGACGGCGGGGCCTACAATGAGCAGTTCTTC
CASTRPDGGAYNEQFF
>TRBD1|TRBV3-1/TRBV3-2|TRBJ2-1|-
TGTGCCAGCAGCCGGGACAGGGCCTCCAATGAGCAGTTCTTC
CASSRDRASNEQFF
>TRBD2|TRBV5-6|TRBJ2-1|-
TGTGCCAGCAGCTTGGCCGGGGTAGCGGGAGATCAGAATGAGCAGTTCTTC
CASSLAGVAGDQNEQFF
>-|TRBV5-4|TRBJ1-2|-
TGTGCCAGCAGCTTGGCAGGGGTTAACTATGGCTACACCTTC
CASSLAGVNYGYTF
>TRBD2|TRBV5-4|TRBJ2-2|-
TGTGCCAGCAGACAACTAGCGGGGTCGCTGAACACCGGGGAGCTGTTTTTT
CASRQLAGSLNTGELFF
>TRBD2|TRBV4-1|TRBJ2-5|-
TGCGCCAGCAGCCAAGATGCTAGCGGGGGCCCTGCGAGGGAGACCCAGTACTTC
CASSQDASGGPARETQYF
>TRBD2|TRBV7-2|TRBJ2-7|-
TGTGCCAGCAGCTTAGGGGCTAGCGGGTTTTACGAGCAGTACTTC
CASSLGASGFYEQYF
>TRBD1|TRBV7-2|TRBJ1-1|once
TGTGCCAGCAGCTTAAGACCGGGACAGGGCACTGAAGCTTTCTTT
CASSLRPGQGTEAFF
>-|TRBV7-8|TRBJ2-3|-
TGTGCCAGCAGCCCACACACAGATACGCAGTATTTT
CASSPHTDTQYF
>TRBD1|TRBV11-3|TRBJ2-7|-
TGTGCCAGCAGCCACCGACAGGGATTCGAGCAGTACTTC
CASSHRQGFEQYF
>-|TRBV2|TRBJ2-1|-
TGTGCCAGCAGTGCCCTAGGGGGTAGCTCCAATGAGCAGTTCTTC
CASSALGGSSNEQFF
>TRBD2|TRBV3-1/TRBV3-2|TRBJ2-7|-
TGTGCCAGCAGCTCGACTAGCGGGAGGTCCTACGAGCAGTACTTC
CASSSTSGRSYEQYF
>-|TRBV5-1|TRBJ1-1|-
TGCGCCAGCAGCTGGAAGTGGGGGCGGGCGAACACTGAAGCTTTCTTT
CASSWKWGRANTEAFF
>-|TRBV9|TRBJ2-7|-
TGTGCCAGCAGCGTAAGAGACCCCGGGGCGGCAGGGGCTGGAGAGCAGTACTTC
CASSVRDPGAAGAGEQYF
>TRBD2|TRBV5-1|TRBJ2-3|-
TGCGCCAGCAGCCGGGGACTAGCGGGACGCACAGATACGCAGTATTTT
CASSRGLAGRTDTQYF
>-|TRBV23-1|TRBJ1-2|-
TGCGCCAGCACCTCCGGGACTCCCGATTATGGCTACACCTTC
CASTSGTPDYGYTF
>-|TRBV7-9|TRBJ1-3|-
TGTGCCAGCAGCTTAGCCGCCGGGAGCTCTGGAAACACCATATATTTT
CASSLAAGSSGNTIYF
>TRBD1|TRBV19|TRBJ1-6|-
TGTGCCAGTAGTAGCCGGACAGGGAGCAAGTATAATTCACCCCTCCACTTT
CASSSRTGSKYNSPLHF
>TRBD1|TRBV20-1|TRBJ1-6|once
TGCAGTGCTAGTTTGGGACAGGGGGCTTCACCCCTCCACTTT
CSASLGQGASPLHF
>-|TRBV11-1|TRBJ2-5|-
TGTGCCAGCAACCGACAGTTGGGAGAGACCCAGTACTTC
CASNRQLGETQYF
>TRBD2|TRBV25-1|TRBJ2-3|-
TGTGCCAGCAGTGATGGGGAGCGGGGGGGCCGGAGGGGTACGCAGTATTTT
CASSDGERGGRRGTQYF
>-|TRBV6-2/TRBV6-3|TRBJ2-1|-
TGTGCCAGCAGTTACTTCGGACAGCCATACAATGAGCAGTTCTTC
CASSYFGQPYNEQFF
>TRBD2|TRBV7-9|TRBJ2-7|-
TGTGCCAGCAGCTCCCGGGCCCTAGCGGGAGGGTCCTACGAGCAGTACTTC
CASSSRALAGGSYEQYF
>-|TRBV12-3/TRBV12-4|TRBJ1-1|-
TGTGCCAGCAGTTTAGGCGACTATCCTGAAGCTTTCTTT
CASSLGDYPEAFF
>-|TRBV10-3|TRBJ2-1|-
TGTGCCATCAGTTCAGGAGGGCCGGTGAATGAGCAGTTCTTC
CAISSGGPVNEQFF
>-|TRBV15|TRBJ2-2|once
TGTGCCACCAGCAGAGGAGGGTTCGGGGAGCTGTTTTTT
CATSRGGFGELFF
>TRBD2|TRBV7-9|TRBJ2-3|-
TGTGCCAGCAGCTACCTAGCGGGAGAAGCAGATACGCAGTATTTT
CASSYLAGEADTQYF
>-|TRBV6-1|TRBJ1-2|-
TGTGCCAGCAGTGAAGCGGGGCTAGACTATGGCTACACCTTC
CASSEAGLDYGYTF